Each of the 27 T cell receptor beta chains below was sequenced from the same sample in a study of CD8 T cells in Susac syndrome. RNA in amounts of roughly 0.5 to 1 ug was reverse transcribed with random hexamers. TCRdb reanalysed the immunoSEQ multiplex PCR reads using MiXCR and keeps one entry per CDR3 protein. The sample includes about 290,000 distinct CDR3 sequences, approximately 85% of them seen just once. Sequences were obtained from CD8+ T cells from PBMCs. The receptors here all came from a human donor with multiple sclerosis.

The chain has TRBV12-5 and TRBJ1-1; possibly TRBD1 for D (6 bases). This CDR3 region has 14 residues. Per the germline V gene, CDR1 is LGHNT and CDR2 is FRNRAP. Trimming removed 1 base at V and 1 base at J, with 7 bases between. The CDR3: CASGLGGANTEAFF. The CDR3 bases are TGTGCTAGTGGTTTGGGGGGGGCGAACACTGAAGCTTTCTTT.

The V call is TRBV7-9, the J call TRBJ2-2, with D unclear. Germline CDR1 is SEHNR and CDR2 is FQNEAQ (reference sequence). V lost 7 bases to trimming and J lost 0 bases, with 21 bases between them. The CDR3 is 18 amino acids. The chain's CDR3 is CASIIGPNRTTNTGELFF. CDR3 bases: TGTGCCAGCATTATCGGACCGAATAGAACAACGAACACCGGGGAGCTGTTTTTT.

The sample holds one count of this clonotype. The chain recombines TRBV6-5 with TRBJ2-7, with TRBD1 matching over 7 bases. This CDR3 comprises 13 residues. CDR1 MNHEY and CDR2 SVGAGI come from the germline V gene. The V segment lost 5 bases and the J segment 5 bases; nucleotides outside the gene matches: 6. The CDR3 region has the DNA TGTGCCAGCAGTCGGGACAGCAGGAACGAGCAGTACTTC. Its translation is CASSRDSRNEQYF.

This clonotype was observed a few times. The chain joins TRBV6-5 to TRBJ2-7, with 12 nucleotides matching TRBD1. The CDR3 loop spans 16 amino acids. V gave up 4 bases and J gave up 7 bases; unmatched junction bases: 11. Germline V gene data show CDR1 as MNHEY and CDR2 as SVGAGI. CDR3 loop: CASSFTRDRGLGEQYF. The CDR3 nucleotides read TGTGCCAGCAGTTTCACCCGGGACAGGGGGCTAGGGGAGCAGTACTTC.

The chain uses TRBV7-9 and TRBJ1-2; D not certain. V lost 1 base to trimming and J lost 0 bases, with 9 bases between them. CDR1 and CDR2 (germline): SEHNR, FQNEAQ (reference sequence). The CDR3 spans 15 residues. The CDR3 protein is CASSLGIATNYGYTF. CDR3 DNA sequence: TGTGCCAGCAGCTTAGGGATCGCCACTAACTATGGCTACACCTTC.

This chain uses TRBV27 with TRBJ2-1, with 10 bases matching TRBD2. This CDR3 comprises 13 residues. Germline V CDR1 and CDR2: MNHEY, SMNVEV (reference sequence). V shed 5 bases and J 12 bases; nucleotides not matched to a gene: 7. The CDR3 loop reads CASSRTLAGGQFF. The DNA of the CDR3 is TGTGCCAGCAGTCGCACATTAGCGGGGGGGCAGTTCTTC.

The genes are TRBV4-3 and TRBJ2-5, with 8 bases fitting TRBD2. CDR3 length equals 15 residues. J lost 2 bases, V lost 3 bases, and 5 bases had no gene match. CDR1 is LGHNA and CDR2 is YSLEER in the germline V gene. DNA of the CDR3: TGCGCCAGCAGCCAGACGACTAGCGTTCAAGAGACCCAGTACTTC. This translates into CASSQTTSVQETQYF.

The V call is TRBV4-2, the J call TRBJ2-5; no clear D gene. The germline V gene has CDR1 LGHNA and CDR2 YNFKEQ. CDR3 size: 12 residues. V lost 3 bases to trimming and J lost 7 bases, with 9 bases between them. CDR3 region: CASSQLLGTQYF. The CDR3 DNA follows: TGTGCCAGCAGCCAGCTGTTAGGGACCCAGTACTTC.

The V gene is TRBV7-9, the J gene TRBJ1-1; D ambiguous. CDR3 length: 12 residues. The ends were cut back, 5 bases at V and 8 bases at J, with 12 bases in the middle. Germline CDR1 is SEHNR and CDR2 is FQNEAQ (reference sequence). The CDR3 DNA is TGTGCCAGCAGCATAGGACGACAAGAAGCTTTCTTT. It yields the protein CASSIGRQEAFF.

As regards this clonotype: One end of the junction varies from germline; a read error may be responsible. The V gene is TRBV12-5, the J gene TRBJ1-1; the D gene is possibly TRBD1 (6 bases). Germline V CDR1 and CDR2: LGHNT, FRNRAP. This CDR3 is built from 13 residues. The CDR3 bases are TGTGCTAGTGGATATACAGGGAACACTGAAGCTTCCTTT. This gives the protein CASGYTGNTEASF.

V and J are TRBV4-3 and TRBJ2-1, with TRBD2 matching over 9 bases. CDR3 length equals 15 residues. V shed 2 bases and J 10 bases; nucleotides not matched to a gene: 9. The germline gives CDR1 LGHNA, CDR2 YSLEER. DNA for the CDR3: TGCGCCAGCAGCCAATTTCGCGGGACTAGCTTCGAGCAGTTCTTC. Its translation: CASSQFRGTSFEQFF.

The chain links TRBV12-3 or TRBV12-4 to TRBJ2-1, with 7 nucleotides matching TRBD2. CDR3 length: 16 residues. The V segment lost 9 bases and the J segment 0 bases; nucleotides outside the gene matches: 11. CDR3 coding DNA: TGTGCCAGTCGATGGGCTAGCGGAGACTCCTACAATGAGCAGTTCTTC. It translates to CASRWASGDSYNEQFF.

The chain couples TRBV7-9 to TRBJ2-3, with 10 bases identical to TRBD2. CDR1 and CDR2 (germline): SEHNR, FQNEAQ (reference sequence). The CDR3 runs to 19 residues. V shed 1 base and J 0 bases; nucleotides not matched to a gene: 10. CDR3 loop: CASSLEEHGLAASTDTQYF. The CDR3 nucleotides are TGTGCCAGCAGCTTAGAGGAACATGGACTAGCGGCGAGCACAGATACGCAGTATTTT.

The chain uses TRBV5-6 and TRBJ2-1; the D call may be TRBD1 or TRBD2 (6 bases each). CDR1 and CDR2 from the germline V gene are SGHDT and YYEEEE. V was trimmed by 5 bases and J by 1 base, leaving 16 bases between them. The CDR3 spans 16 residues. The CDR3 spells CASSPGRGGSYNEQFF. Here the CDR3 DNA reads TGTGCCAGCAGTCCCGGACGAGGGGGGTCCTACAATGAGCAGTTCTTC.

V gene TRBV27 combines with J gene TRBJ2-1, with a possible D match to TRBD2 (5 bases). Trimming took 5 bases from V and 8 from J, leaving 19 bases between them. The CDR3 loop spans 15 amino acids. Germline V gene sequence: CDR1 MNHEY, CDR2 SMNVEV (reference sequence). The CDR3 is CASSPLEAVRDEQFF. For the CDR3, the DNA is TGTGCCAGCAGTCCCCTTGAGGCCGTGCGGGATGAGCAGTTCTTC.

V and J are TRBV20-1 and TRBJ2-7, with TRBD2 as a possible D gene (5 bases). Trimming removed 3 bases from V and 2 bases from J, with 17 bases in between. Germline V gene lookup returns CDR1 DFQATT and CDR2 SNEGSKA (reference sequence). The CDR3 sequence is 15 residues long. The CDR3 reads CSASGEIALTYEQYF. The CDR3 coding sequence is TGCAGTGCTAGTGGGGAAATAGCGCTTACCTACGAGCAGTACTTC.

The chain recombines TRBV2 with TRBJ2-1, with 14 nucleotides matching TRBD2. Germline V CDR1 and CDR2: SNHLY, FYNNEI. The V gene end was trimmed by 4 bases and the J gene end by 8 bases; junction bases not matched to a gene: 4. The length of the CDR3 is 15 residues. For the CDR3, the DNA is TGTGCCAGCAGTGCGGGACTAGCGGGGGTTGATGAGCAGTTCTTC. Its protein is CASSAGLAGVDEQFF.

The chain combines TRBV7-2 with TRBJ2-1; D perhaps matches TRBD1 (6 bases). The V gene's germline CDR1 is SGHTA and CDR2 FQGNSA. V was trimmed by 5 bases and J by 4 bases, leaving 15 bases between them. The length of the CDR3 is 15 residues. The CDR3 sequence is CASSRRDNHYNEQFF. In DNA, the CDR3 is TGTGCCAGCAGCCGCCGGGACAACCATTACAATGAGCAGTTCTTC.

The chain joins TRBV28 to TRBJ1-5; 10 bases are a match to TRBD1. Germline CDR1 is MDHEN and CDR2 is SYDVKM. The CDR3 is 15 residues long. Germline trimming cut 2 bases from V and 6 bases from J; bases unmatched to any gene: 4. The CDR3 region has the DNA TGTGCCAGCAGTTTACTTGGGACAGGGGTTCAGCCCCAGCATTTT. This codes for CASSLLGTGVQPQHF.

The CDR3 DNA is TGTGCCAGCATCCCGACAGCTGCTAACTATGGCTACACCTTC. It specifies CASIPTAANYGYTF. The chain combines TRBV5-6 with TRBJ1-2; D perhaps matches TRBD1 (5 bases). The CDR3 is made up of 14 amino acids. Between the trimmed V and J ends, which lost 6 bases and 0 bases, there was a span of 12 bases. Germline V gene data show CDR1 as SGHDT and CDR2 as YYEEEE.

The J gene is TRBJ2-7, the V gene TRBV4-3; D may match TRBD1 or TRBD2 (5 bases each). CDR1 and CDR2 from the germline V gene are LGHNA and YSLEER. The CDR3 consists of 14 residues. Trimming took 5 bases from V and 3 from J, leaving 14 bases between them. The CDR3 region is CASSVQVGVYEQYF. Written as DNA, the CDR3 is TGCGCCAGCAGCGTACAAGTGGGGGTCTACGAGCAGTACTTC.

Worth noting for this clonotype: The germline gene is not matched at one end of the junction; a read error may be the cause. The J gene is TRBJ2-1, the V gene TRBV7-2; D uncertain. CDR1 is SGHTA and CDR2 is FQGNSA in the germline V gene. CDR3 length equals 14 residues. The CDR3 nucleotides read TGTGCCGGCAGCTTAATTGATAACCGGGATGAGCAGTTCTTC. It translates to CAGSLIDNRDEQFF.

The rearrangement links TRBV11-1 to TRBJ2-1, with 9 positions matching TRBD2. V lost 1 base to trimming and J lost 8 bases; unmatched junction nucleotides: 12. Per germline, CDR1 SGHAT and CDR2 FQDESV (reference sequence). This CDR3 has 17 residues. This CDR3 reads CASSLVGSGSRDHEQFF. As DNA, the CDR3 is TGTGCCAGCAGCTTAGTTGGTAGCGGGAGCCGAGACCATGAGCAGTTCTTC. Drawing the rest from reference TRBV11-1 and TRBJ2-1, the complete variable domain is EAEVAQSPRYKITEKSQAVAFWCDPISGHATLYWYRQILGQGPELLVQFQDESVVDDSQLPKDRFSAERLKGVDSTLKIQPAELGDSAMYLCASSLVGSGSRDHEQFFGPGTRLTVL.

This clonotype was counted a single time. The chain joins TRBV30 to TRBJ2-2; 8 nucleotides line up with TRBD1. The CDR3 is made up of 14 amino acids. Germline V gives CDR1 GTSNPN, CDR2 SVGIG (reference sequence). Unmatched junction bases numbered 10, after V lost 4 bases and J lost 9 bases. As DNA, the CDR3 is TGTGCCTGGAACTCCCAGGGGGCGCCGCGGGAGCTGTTTTTT. It is translated as CAWNSQGAPRELFF.

The rearrangement links TRBV6-2 or TRBV6-3 to TRBJ2-2, with D unclear. The CDR3 sequence is 13 residues long. CDR1 is MNHEY and CDR2 is SVGEGT in the germline V gene. The ends were cut back, 1 base at V and 5 bases at J, with 5 bases in the middle. CDR3 DNA sequence: TGTGCCAGCAGTTACTATAGAACCGGGGAGCTGTTTTTT. Its protein product is CASSYYRTGELFF.

The chain is built from TRBV20-1 and TRBJ2-1; TRBD2 matches at 10 bases. The CDR3 spans 17 residues. Losses at the gene ends were 4 bases for V and 0 bases for J; bases not matched to a gene: 9. The germline CDR1 and CDR2 sequences are DFQATT and SNEGSKA (reference sequence). The chain's CDR3 is CSATDQLAGSSYNEQFF. The DNA for the CDR3 is TGCAGTGCTACGGACCAACTAGCGGGGAGCTCCTACAATGAGCAGTTCTTC.

This clonotype appeared a few times. The V call is TRBV4-1, the J call TRBJ2-7; 11 bases map to TRBD1. The CDR3 has 20 residues. Looked up from germline, CDR1 is MGHRA and CDR2 is YSYEKL. V dropped 1 base and J dropped 2; count of bases not matched to a gene: 16. The CDR3 here is CASSQARLGTGGEHAYEQYF. CDR3 nucleotide sequence: TGCGCCAGCAGCCAAGCTCGCCTTGGGACAGGGGGAGAGCATGCCTACGAGCAGTACTTC.